The 13 T cell receptor beta chains reported below all come from one sample, sequenced in a study of radiation and T cells in renal cell carcinoma. The time point denotes: blood 4 weeks post-SBRT, at nephrectomy. Described treatment: 15 Gy SBRT to primary tumor, nephrectomy 4 weeks later. Here immunoSEQ multiplex PCR was the method, and the copy in TCRdb shows in-frame clones only, minus some. In the table there are 60,000 to 95,000 clones, approximately 82% of which are singletons. Sequenced here: blood, sampled from a patient whose treatment included radiotherapy and nephrectomy. These receptor sequences come from an older woman with renal cell carcinoma.

This clone was seen just once. The chain is built from TRBV28 and TRBJ1-4, with D hard to call. The germline gives CDR1 MDHEN, CDR2 SYDVKM. The CDR3 contains 12 residues. Trimming stripped 11 bases from V and 6 bases from J, with 13 bases between. Here the CDR3 reads CAGGRVDEKLFF. The CDR3 DNA reads as TGTGCCGGCGGAAGGGTAGATGAAAAACTGTTTTTT.

This clone has only one observation. The chain joins TRBV7-2 to TRBJ2-3, with 11 bases matching TRBD1. The CDR3 consists of 16 residues. Germline values: CDR1 SGHTA, CDR2 FQGNSA. Trimming at V came to 5 bases and at J to 2 bases, leaving 6 bases not matched to a gene. The CDR3 loop reads CASSPDRGLITDTQYF. DNA for the CDR3: TGTGCCAGCAGCCCGGACAGGGGGCTGATCACAGATACGCAGTATTTT.

This rearrangement joins TRBV7-2 to TRBJ2-1; weak D call: TRBD2 (7 bases). The CDR3 sequence is 12 residues long. Trimming cost V 5 bases and J 10 bases, with 12 bases left between them. CDR1 and CDR2 from the germline V gene are SGHTA and FQGNSA. The CDR3 DNA sequence: TGTGCCAGCAGCCAGAGGGGGGGAGAGCAGTTCTTC. Protein sequence: CASSQRGGEQFF.

This chain joins TRBV6-1 and TRBJ2-7, with D tentatively TRBD2 (6 bases). Trimming removed 4 bases from V and 6 bases from J, with 13 bases in between. The germline V gene has CDR1 MNHNS and CDR2 SASEGT. The CDR3 extends over 13 amino acids. Written as DNA, the CDR3 is TGTGCCAGCAGTGGCGGTAGGGAGGCCGAGCAGTACTTC. Protein: CASSGGREAEQYF.

The rearrangement joins TRBV27 to TRBJ1-1; possibly TRBD1 for D (6 bases). Germline V gene data show CDR1 as MNHEY and CDR2 as SMNVEV (reference sequence). The CDR3 has 15 residues. The V end was cut by 5 bases, the J end by 4 bases, with 17 bases between. In DNA, the CDR3 is TGTGCCAGCAGTCCCTACAAGACAGGCCTCACTGAAGCTTTCTTT. It codes for CASSPYKTGLTEAFF.

This chain uses TRBV5-8 with TRBJ1-2, with D unresolved. The CDR3 sequence is 16 residues long. From germline, CDR1 is SGHTS and CDR2 YDEGEE. Trimming left V 2 bases short and J 1 base short, with 15 bases between. The CDR3 DNA reads TGTGCCAGCAGCTTTCGCCCGACGACGGGTAACTATGGCTACACCTTC. The encoded protein is CASSFRPTTGNYGYTF.

V usage is TRBV10-3 and J usage is TRBJ1-2; TRBD1 agrees at 7 bases. Germline V gene data show CDR1 as ENHRY and CDR2 as SYGVKD. With 9 bases clipped from V and 8 bases from J, the junction kept 15 bases outside the gene matches. This CDR3 region has 14 residues. The CDR3 nucleotides read TGTGCCATACGGACCGGGAGGGGGCTGGGAGGCTACACCTTC. Amino acid sequence: CAIRTGRGLGGYTF.

The CDR3 nucleotides are TGTGCCAGCAGCTCCCGACTAGCTGGCTACAATGAGCAGTTCTTC. As protein: CASSSRLAGYNEQFF. The genes are TRBV7-3 and TRBJ2-1; 7 bases are shared with TRBD2. V gave up 4 bases and J gave up 3 bases; unmatched junction bases: 6. Germline values: CDR1 SGHTA, CDR2 FQGTGA. This CDR3 has 15 amino acids.

The chain recombines TRBV6-5 with TRBJ2-5; D is ambiguous. CDR1 MNHEY and CDR2 SVGAGI come from the germline V gene. V dropped 0 bases and J dropped 4 bases, with 9 bases sitting between them. This CDR3 is 14 amino acids long. This chain's CDR3 is CASSYSMERETQYF. The CDR3 nucleotides are TGTGCCAGCAGTTACTCGATGGAGAGAGAGACCCAGTACTTC.

This clone has a handful of counts. J is TRBJ1-2 and V is TRBV19, with D perhaps matching TRBD1 (6 bases). The germline V gene has CDR1 LNHDA and CDR2 SQIVND (reference sequence). Trimming removed 3 bases at V and 4 bases at J, with 18 bases between. The CDR3 sequence is 16 residues long. CDR3 in amino acids: CASSIGSVTGPYGYTF. For the CDR3, the DNA is TGTGCCAGTAGTATCGGTTCCGTGACAGGTCCCTATGGCTACACCTTC.

J is TRBJ2-3 and V is TRBV2, with D perhaps TRBD2 (7 bases). Trimming removed 0 bases from V and 3 bases from J, with 13 bases in between. The CDR3 runs 16 residues. Germline-derived CDR1 and CDR2 are SNHLY and FYNNEI. CDR3 in amino acids: CASSEAQGGATDTQYF. The CDR3 DNA reads TGTGCCAGCAGTGAAGCGCAAGGGGGGGCAACAGATACGCAGTATTTT.

V usage is TRBV5-1 and J usage is TRBJ2-6; D is uncertain. Between the trimmed V and J ends, which lost 4 bases and 2 bases, there was a span of 13 bases. The CDR3 has 16 residues. Germline V lookup: CDR1 SGHRS, CDR2 YFSETQ. This chain's CDR3 is CASSPWSGAGANVLTF. CDR3 nucleotides: TGCGCCAGCAGCCCCTGGTCTGGGGCTGGGGCCAACGTCCTGACTTTC.

The rearrangement uses TRBV25-1 and TRBJ1-4, with D unresolved. V lost 3 bases to trimming and J lost 7 bases, with 12 bases between them. The CDR3 has 14 residues. Germline V lookup: CDR1 MGHDK, CDR2 SYGVNS. The CDR3 DNA sequence: TGTGCCAGCAGTGATCGGGCGGCCGGTGAAAAACTGTTTTTT. It encodes CASSDRAAGEKLFF.